This entry lists 2 T cell receptor beta chains sequenced from one sample in a study of shared T cell receptors in the human thymus. Sequencing used immunoSEQ multiplex PCR; TCRdb keeps in-frame clones, though not all of them. Here the sample spans approximately 580,000 clones, approximately 80% being singletons. The same sample was also studied in work on human thymus T cells.

Sequencing used thymocytes. These receptors all come from a boy under two years old with a congenital heart defect.

A single count supports this clone. The V call is TRBV5-1, the J call TRBJ2-2, with D possibly TRBD2 on 7 matching bases. There are 17 residues in the CDR3. Trimming pared 4 bases from V and 3 bases from J, leaving 19 bases between. Germline V lookup: CDR1 SGHRS, CDR2 YFSETQ. The chain's CDR3 is CASSPTASRGHTGELFF. The CDR3 coding sequence is TGCGCCAGCAGCCCCACCGCCTCGCGGGGGCACACCGGGGAGCTGTTTTTT.

This clone was observed once. V gene TRBV18 combines with J gene TRBJ2-3; 10 bases align to TRBD2. V trimming: 2 bases; J trimming: 4 bases; junction bases outside the gene matches: 6. This CDR3 region has 16 residues. Germline lookup yields CDR1 KGHSH and CDR2 LQKENI. The chain's CDR3 is CASSPEASGRADTQYF. For the CDR3, the DNA is TGTGCCAGCTCACCAGAGGCCAGCGGGAGGGCAGATACGCAGTATTTT.